The clone carrying this T cell receptor beta chain was seen a few times. The antigen remains unidentified. The second PCR ran roughly 7 to 12 cycles with a sample-barcoded 5' primer and J-beta primers. TCRdb ran MiXCR on the 5' RACE reads and lists one entry per CDR3 protein. The sample shows 780,000 or so distinct CDR3 sequences, about 48% of them seen only once. Germline V gene sequence: CDR1 SQVTM, CDR2 ANQGSEA. The CDR3 is made up of 12 amino acids. Trimming took off 2 bases at V and 5 bases at J, with 10 bases between the two ends. The sample belongs to a study of blood T cells in healthy people across ages. Study-wide results and caveats: Whereas aged donors had fewer naive CD4+ cells, long-lived donors had more of them and higher diversity. Age advanced and TCR beta diversity per million T cells fell, roughly linearly.

Sequencing used blood. This sequence was found in a man older than 75 in good health. This chain links TRBV29-1 with TRBJ2-7, with D perhaps TRBD1 (5 bases). The CDR3 here is CSVEQGRDEQYF. CDR3 bases: TGCAGCGTTGAACAGGGCCGGGACGAGCAGTACTTC.